The 18 T cell receptor beta chains in this list originate from one sample, sequenced in a study of PD-1 blockade in mismatch repair-deficient tumors. Assay used: immunoSEQ multiplex PCR; TCRdb lists only in-frame clones, some missing. The repertoire holds around 48,000 clones, roughly 78% seen once, with about 3.1% in the top ten. The input for sequencing was peripheral blood, taken 4 weeks after starting pembrolizumab. The receptors shown here come from an adult with mismatch repair-deficient cancer.

This chain uses TRBV30 with TRBJ1-3, with 7 positions matching TRBD1. The germline CDR1 and CDR2 sequences are GTSNPN and SVGIG (reference sequence). The CDR3 runs 13 residues. Unmatched junction bases numbered 4, after V lost 5 bases and J lost 3 bases. The CDR3 is CAWVRDSGNTIYF. The CDR3, as DNA: TGTGCCTGGGTCCGGGACAGTGGAAACACCATATATTTT. Based on the CDR3 plus reference TRBV30 and TRBJ1-3, the full variable domain is SQTIHQWPATLVQPVGSPLSLECTVEGTSNPNLYWYRQAAGRGLQLLFYSVGIGQISSEVPQNLSASRPQDRQFILSSKKLLLSDSGFYLCAWVRDSGNTIYFGEGSWLTVV.

V gene TRBV5-6 combines with J gene TRBJ2-7; 11 bases map to TRBD2. The CDR3 has 16 amino acids. With 4 bases clipped from V and 3 bases from J, the junction kept 9 bases outside the gene matches. Germline CDR1 SGHDT, CDR2 YYEEEE. The CDR3 nucleotides read TGTGCCAGCAGCCGACGCCCCGGGACTAGCGGCTACGAGCAGTACTTC. This encodes CASSRRPGTSGYEQYF. The whole variable domain, remainder taken from reference TRBV5-6 and TRBJ2-7, is DAGVTQSPTHLIKTRGQQVTLRCSPKSGHDTVSWYQQALGQGPQFIFQYYEEEERQRGNFPDRFSGHQFPNYSSELNVNALLLGDSALYLCASSRRPGTSGYEQYFGPGTRLTVT.

This chain links TRBV27 with TRBJ2-7; tentatively, D is TRBD1 (5 bases). Trimming removed 2 bases at V and 0 bases at J, with 8 bases between. Germline CDR1 is MNHEY and CDR2 is SMNVEV (reference sequence). The CDR3 runs to 14 residues. The CDR3 sequence: CASSLGADSYEQYF. DNA for the CDR3: TGTGCCAGCAGTTTAGGGGCAGACTCCTACGAGCAGTACTTC.

This clone was detected only once. This chain connects TRBV13 to TRBJ2-1; 8 bases map to TRBD2. This CDR3 contains 15 residues. J gave up 6 bases and V 2 bases, and 6 bases lay outside the gene matches. The germline gives CDR1 PRHDT, CDR2 FYEKMQ (reference sequence). As DNA, the CDR3 is TGTGCCAGCAGCTTAAGGGGGAGCGGGGGCAATGAGCAGTTCTTC. Protein sequence: CASSLRGSGGNEQFF.

This chain links TRBV20-1 with TRBJ2-7; D is possibly TRBD2 (6 bases). This CDR3 spans 11 amino acids. The ends were cut back, 7 bases at V and 9 bases at J, with 16 bases in the middle. Germline V lookup: CDR1 DFQATT, CDR2 SNEGSKA (reference sequence). CDR3: CSVKPGDWQYF. CDR3 nucleotide sequence: TGCAGTGTGAAACCTGGGGACTGGCAGTACTTC.

A few counts support this clone. The chain links TRBV11-2 to TRBJ1-2, with TRBD1 identical over 9 bases. Trimming took 5 bases from V and 5 from J; bases not matched to a gene: 18. CDR1 and CDR2 from the germline V gene are SGHAT and FQNNGV. This CDR3 is 18 amino acids long. CDR3 coding DNA: TGTGCCAGCAGCCACCCCAGGGGGACAGGGTTCACCGGGTATGGCTACACCTTC. It specifies CASSHPRGTGFTGYGYTF.

The chain is built from TRBV10-1 and TRBJ2-3, with D possibly being TRBD2 (6 bases). The CDR3 runs to 11 residues. Germline V gives CDR1 WNHNN, CDR2 SYGVQD (reference sequence). V lost 9 bases to trimming and J lost 6 bases, with 10 bases between them. CDR3 DNA sequence: TGCGCCAGTTCAGGGAGGGATACGCAGTATTTT. Translating gives CASSGRDTQYF.

CDR3 sequence reads: CASSPVISRRHGGELFF. DNA of the CDR3: TGTGCCAGCAGCCCTGTTATCAGCCGGAGGCACGGCGGGGAGCTGTTTTTT. The genes are TRBV7-2 and TRBJ2-2; possible D gene TRBD2, 5 bases. Trimming took 5 bases from V and 7 from J, leaving 23 bases between them. In germline, CDR1 is SGHTA, CDR2 FQGNSA. The CDR3 loop spans 17 amino acids.

This chain links TRBV7-9 with TRBJ1-4; 9 positions match TRBD1. The CDR3 is 15 amino acids. The ends lost 7 bases at V and 5 bases at J; junction bases unmatched: 8. Germline V gene sequence: CDR1 SEHNR, CDR2 FQNEAQ (reference sequence). The CDR3 protein is CASTTPGTGNEKLFF. The CDR3, as DNA: TGTGCCAGCACTACCCCCGGGACAGGGAATGAAAAACTGTTTTTT.

The chain has TRBV9 and TRBJ2-5, with 9 bases that match TRBD2. Germline lookup yields CDR1 SGDLS and CDR2 YYNGEE. Trimming at V came to 0 bases and at J to 5 bases, leaving 5 bases not matched to a gene. This CDR3 has 15 residues. CDR3 loop: CASSVVSGRQETQYF. The CDR3 region has the DNA TGTGCCAGCAGCGTAGTCAGCGGGAGGCAGGAGACCCAGTACTTC.

Comments on this clone: The same CDR3 can be traced to other DNA sequences in this sample. The J gene is TRBJ2-5, the V gene TRBV7-3, with D perhaps TRBD1 (5 bases). The CDR3 is 13 residues long. CDR1 SGHTA and CDR2 FQGTGA come from the germline V gene. Trimming shortened V by 0 bases and J by 3 bases, and 5 bases separated the two germline ends. CDR3 coding DNA: TGTGCCAGCAGCTTAACCAGGGAAGAGACCCAGTACTTC. Translation: CASSLTREETQYF.

The rearrangement joins TRBV11-2 to TRBJ2-7; 8 bases are a match to TRBD2. This CDR3 spans 15 amino acids. Losses at the gene ends were 5 bases for V and 1 base for J; bases not matched to a gene: 7. CDR1 and CDR2 from the germline V gene are SGHAT and FQNNGV. The DNA for the CDR3 is TGTGCCAGCAGCCTAGGGACTAGGTTTTCCTACGAGCAGTACTTC. Translation: CASSLGTRFSYEQYF.

This chain connects TRBV6-1 to TRBJ1-2, with D possibly TRBD1 on 5 matching bases. Looked up from germline, CDR1 is MNHNS and CDR2 is SASEGT. Trimming left V 5 bases short and J 7 bases short, with 14 bases between. This CDR3 has 13 amino acids. CDR3 amino acids: CASSPEVGVGYTF. Here the CDR3 DNA reads TGTGCCAGCAGTCCAGAGGTGGGGGTTGGCTACACCTTC.

As DNA, the CDR3 is TGTGCCAGCAGCTCCCTTGATAGCGGACAAGAGACCCAGTACTTC. It codes for CASSSLDSGQETQYF. This chain links TRBV13 with TRBJ2-5; D might be TRBD2 (6 bases). With 4 bases removed from V and 2 bases from J, the gap between germline ends came to 14 bases. In germline, CDR1 is PRHDT, CDR2 FYEKMQ (reference sequence). CDR3 length equals 15 residues.

The chain joins TRBV6-1 to TRBJ2-2; 9 bases align to TRBD2. The CDR3 is 20 amino acids. Germline assignment: CDR1 MNHNS and CDR2 SASEGT. V dropped 4 bases and J dropped 5; count of bases not matched to a gene: 20. The CDR3 reads CASSVSASLAGLWGTGELFF. CDR3 nucleotides: TGTGCCAGCAGTGTCTCGGCTTCACTAGCGGGTCTATGGGGTACCGGGGAGCTGTTTTTT.

The chain combines TRBV11-2 with TRBJ2-3, with D perhaps TRBD2 (5 bases). Germline V gives CDR1 SGHAT, CDR2 FQNNGV. The CDR3 length is 15 residues. V lost 1 base and J 2 bases, leaving 10 bases between the germline ends. The CDR3 is CASSLGGSPTDTQYF. CDR3 nucleotide sequence: TGTGCCAGCAGCTTAGGAGGGAGTCCCACAGATACGCAGTATTTT.

The rearrangement uses TRBV28 and TRBJ2-1, with a weak D call TRBD2 (5 bases). Per the germline V gene, CDR1 is MDHEN and CDR2 is SYDVKM. Trimming removed 8 bases at V and 0 bases at J, with 14 bases between. The CDR3 sequence is 15 residues long. The CDR3 is CASASGEHSYNEQFF. The CDR3 DNA sequence: TGTGCCAGCGCCAGCGGTGAACACTCCTACAATGAGCAGTTCTTC.

The rearrangement uses TRBV6-5 and TRBJ1-3, with D perhaps matching TRBD1 (5 bases). Germline V lookup: CDR1 MNHEY, CDR2 SVGAGI. V gave up 2 bases and J gave up 0 bases, with 8 bases separating them. The CDR3 length is 15 residues. CDR3 protein: CASSYRQFSGNTIYF. The DNA for the CDR3 is TGTGCCAGCAGTTACAGACAGTTCTCTGGAAACACCATATATTTT.